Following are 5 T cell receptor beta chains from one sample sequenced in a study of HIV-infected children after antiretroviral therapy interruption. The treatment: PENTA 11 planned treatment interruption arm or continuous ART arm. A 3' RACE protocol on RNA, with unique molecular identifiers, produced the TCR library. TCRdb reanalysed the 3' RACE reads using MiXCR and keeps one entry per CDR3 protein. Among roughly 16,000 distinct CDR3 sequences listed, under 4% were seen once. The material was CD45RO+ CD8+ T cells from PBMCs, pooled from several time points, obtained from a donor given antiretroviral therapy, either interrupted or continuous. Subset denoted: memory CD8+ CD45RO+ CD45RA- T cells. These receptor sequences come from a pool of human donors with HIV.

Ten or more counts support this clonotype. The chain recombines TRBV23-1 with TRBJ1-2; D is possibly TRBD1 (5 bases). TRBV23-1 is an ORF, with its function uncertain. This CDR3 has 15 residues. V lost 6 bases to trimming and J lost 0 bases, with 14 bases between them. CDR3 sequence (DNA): TGCGCCAGCAGACAGGACGGAGAAACTAACTATGGCTACACCTTC. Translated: CASRQDGETNYGYTF.

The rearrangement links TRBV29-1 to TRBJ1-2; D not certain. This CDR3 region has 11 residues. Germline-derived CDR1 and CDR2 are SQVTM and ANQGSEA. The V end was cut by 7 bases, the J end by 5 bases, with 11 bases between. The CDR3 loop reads CSATWCYGYTF. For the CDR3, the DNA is TGCAGCGCGACGTGGTGTTATGGCTACACCTTC. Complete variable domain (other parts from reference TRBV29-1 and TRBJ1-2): SAVISQKPSRDICQRGTSLTIQCQVDSQVTMMFWYRQQPGQSLTLIATANQGSEATYESGFVIDKFPISRPNLTFSTLTVSNMSPEDSSIYLCSATWCYGYTFGSGTRLTVV.

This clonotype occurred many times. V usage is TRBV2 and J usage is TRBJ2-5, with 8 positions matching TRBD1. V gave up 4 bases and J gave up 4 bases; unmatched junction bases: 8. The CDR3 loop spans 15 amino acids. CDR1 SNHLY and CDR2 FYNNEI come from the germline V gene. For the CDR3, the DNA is TGTGCCAGCAGTGTAATGGGACAGGTCGGAGAGACCCAGTACTTC. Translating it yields CASSVMGQVGETQYF.

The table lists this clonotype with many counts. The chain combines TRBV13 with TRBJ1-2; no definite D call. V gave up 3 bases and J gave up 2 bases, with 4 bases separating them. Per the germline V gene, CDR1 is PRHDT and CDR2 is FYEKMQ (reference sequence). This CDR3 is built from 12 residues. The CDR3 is CASSLANYGYTF. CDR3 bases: TGTGCCAGCAGCTTGGCCAACTATGGCTACACCTTC.

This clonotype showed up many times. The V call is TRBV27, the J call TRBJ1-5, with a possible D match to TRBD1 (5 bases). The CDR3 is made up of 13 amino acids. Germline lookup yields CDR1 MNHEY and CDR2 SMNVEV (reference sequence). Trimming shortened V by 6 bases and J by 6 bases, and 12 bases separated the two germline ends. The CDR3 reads CASREGLGQPQHF. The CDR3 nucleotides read TGTGCCAGCAGGGAGGGGCTCGGTCAGCCCCAGCATTTT.